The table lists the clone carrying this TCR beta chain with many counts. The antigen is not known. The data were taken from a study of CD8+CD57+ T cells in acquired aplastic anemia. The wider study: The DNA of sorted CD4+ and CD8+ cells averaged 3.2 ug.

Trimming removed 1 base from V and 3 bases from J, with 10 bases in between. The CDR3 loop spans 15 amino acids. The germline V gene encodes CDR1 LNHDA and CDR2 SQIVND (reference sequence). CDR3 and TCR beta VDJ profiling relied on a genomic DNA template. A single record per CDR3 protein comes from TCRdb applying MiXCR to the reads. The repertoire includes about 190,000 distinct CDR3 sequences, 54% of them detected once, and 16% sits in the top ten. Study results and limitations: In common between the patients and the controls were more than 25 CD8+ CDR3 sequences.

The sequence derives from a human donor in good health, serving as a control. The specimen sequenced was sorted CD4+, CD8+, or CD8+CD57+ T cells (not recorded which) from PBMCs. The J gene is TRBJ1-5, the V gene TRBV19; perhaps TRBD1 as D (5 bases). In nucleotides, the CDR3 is TGTGCCAGTAGTATAGCCGGGGGGATCAATCAGCCCCAGCATTTT. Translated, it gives CASSIAGGINQPQHF.